This note documents a single T cell receptor (beta chain) sequence. The entry originates in a study of blood T cell repertoires in COVID-19. At the level of the study: Italy, Spain and the United States were the sources of the convalescent and acute COVID-19 samples. PBMCs, B-cell-depleted T cells, or T cells provided the cDNA or gDNA that made up the material.

Under the authors' procedure: Reference gene primers were amplified, and this amplification served to estimate nucleated cell counts. The table came from immunoSEQ multiplex PCR; TCRdb's copy has only in-frame clones and leaves some out. V, J and clone size are those of that table, while D and trimming were read from the DNA. The sample has 90,000 to 100,000 clones, about 80% seen once. The CDR3 is made up of 12 amino acids. From germline, CDR1 is SGHDN and CDR2 FVKESK. Trimming stripped 8 bases from V and 0 bases from J, with 7 bases between. This clonotype was sampled from a man aged 65 to 79 with acute or convalescent COVID-19. The J gene is TRBJ1-1, the V gene TRBV14; D gene uncertain. Source material: peripheral blood. CDR3 coding DNA: TGTGCCAGCTCTAAAATGAACACTGAAGCTTTCTTT. This sequence encodes CASSKMNTEAFF.